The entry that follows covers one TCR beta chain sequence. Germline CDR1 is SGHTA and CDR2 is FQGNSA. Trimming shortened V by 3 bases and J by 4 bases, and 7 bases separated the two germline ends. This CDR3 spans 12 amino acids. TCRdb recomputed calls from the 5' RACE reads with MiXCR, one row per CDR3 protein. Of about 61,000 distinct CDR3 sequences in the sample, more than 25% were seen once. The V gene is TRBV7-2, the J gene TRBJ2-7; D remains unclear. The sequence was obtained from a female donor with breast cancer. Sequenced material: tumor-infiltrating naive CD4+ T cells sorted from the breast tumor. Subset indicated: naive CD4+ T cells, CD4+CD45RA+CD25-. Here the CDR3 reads CASSFPGYEQYF. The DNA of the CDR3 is TGTGCCAGCAGCTTCCCCGGGTACGAGCAGTACTTC. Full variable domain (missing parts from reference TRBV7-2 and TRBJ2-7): GAGVSQSPSNKVTEKGKDVELRCDPISGHTALYWYRQSLGQGLEFLIYFQGNSAPDKSGLPSDRFSAERTGGSVSTLTIQRTQQEDSAVYLCASSFPGYEQYFGPGTRLTVT.